The T cell receptor (beta chain) described here comes from a study of OX40 agonist ivuxolimab in advanced cancers. This CDR3 region has 16 residues. CDR1 and CDR2 (germline): MDHEN, SYDVKM. The junction had 8 bases not matched to a gene; V was cut back by 6 bases and J by 4 bases. Produced via immunoSEQ multiplex PCR; TCRdb's table is partial and in-frame only. The sample carries 50,000 to 80,000 clones, 91% recorded once. The clonotype comes from an adult with an advanced solid tumor such as melanoma, head and neck, liver or kidney cancer. J is TRBJ2-2 and V is TRBV28; the match to TRBD1 covers 10 bases. Source: CD4+ or CD8+ T cells sorted from blood, taken in a trial of the OX40 agonist ivuxolimab. The CDR3: CASRGAGTGVTGELFF. CDR3 sequence (DNA): TGTGCCAGCAGGGGAGCCGGGACAGGGGTCACCGGGGAGCTGTTTTTT.